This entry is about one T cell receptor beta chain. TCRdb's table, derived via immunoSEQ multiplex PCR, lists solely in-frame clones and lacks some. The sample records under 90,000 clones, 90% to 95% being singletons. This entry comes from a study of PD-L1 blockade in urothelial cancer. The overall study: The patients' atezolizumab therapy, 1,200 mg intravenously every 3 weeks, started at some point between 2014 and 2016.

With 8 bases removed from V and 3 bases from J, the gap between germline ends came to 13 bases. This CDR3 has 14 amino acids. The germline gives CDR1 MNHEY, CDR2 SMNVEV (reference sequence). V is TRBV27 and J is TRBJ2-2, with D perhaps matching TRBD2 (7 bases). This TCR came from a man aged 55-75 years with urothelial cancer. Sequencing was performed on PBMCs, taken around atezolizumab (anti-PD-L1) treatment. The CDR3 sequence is CASGRAGDTGELFF. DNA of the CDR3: TGTGCCAGCGGGAGGGCAGGGGACACCGGGGAGCTGTTTTTT.